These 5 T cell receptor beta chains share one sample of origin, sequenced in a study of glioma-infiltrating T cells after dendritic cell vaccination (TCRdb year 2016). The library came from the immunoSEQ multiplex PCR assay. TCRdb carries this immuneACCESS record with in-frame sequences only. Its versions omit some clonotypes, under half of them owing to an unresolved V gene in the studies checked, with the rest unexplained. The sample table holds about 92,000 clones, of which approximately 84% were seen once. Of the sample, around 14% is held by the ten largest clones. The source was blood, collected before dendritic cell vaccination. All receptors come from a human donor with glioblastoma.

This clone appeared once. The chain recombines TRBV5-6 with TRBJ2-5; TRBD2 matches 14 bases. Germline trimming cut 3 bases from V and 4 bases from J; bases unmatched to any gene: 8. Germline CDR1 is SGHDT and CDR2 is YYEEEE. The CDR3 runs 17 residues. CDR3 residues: CASSWWTSGGPRETQYF. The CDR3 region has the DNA TGTGCCAGCAGCTGGTGGACTAGCGGGGGGCCGCGAGAGACCCAGTACTTC.

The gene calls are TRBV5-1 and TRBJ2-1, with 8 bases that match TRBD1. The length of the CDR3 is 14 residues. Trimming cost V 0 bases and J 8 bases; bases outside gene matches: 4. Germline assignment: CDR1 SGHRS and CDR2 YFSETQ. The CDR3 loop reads CASSLATGADEQFF. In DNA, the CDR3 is TGCGCCAGCAGCTTGGCGACAGGGGCGGATGAGCAGTTCTTC.

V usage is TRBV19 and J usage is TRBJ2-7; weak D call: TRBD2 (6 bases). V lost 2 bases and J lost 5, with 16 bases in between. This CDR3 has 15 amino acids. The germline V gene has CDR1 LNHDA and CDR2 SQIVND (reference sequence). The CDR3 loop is CASSITSGTSNEQYF. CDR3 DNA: TGTGCCAGTAGTATAACATCCGGGACTTCAAACGAGCAGTACTTC.

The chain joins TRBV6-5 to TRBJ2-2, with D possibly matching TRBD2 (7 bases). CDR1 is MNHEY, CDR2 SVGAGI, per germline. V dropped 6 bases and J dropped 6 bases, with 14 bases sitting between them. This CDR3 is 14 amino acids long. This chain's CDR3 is CASSLRGPAGELFF. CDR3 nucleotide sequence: TGTGCCAGCAGCCTGCGGGGGCCCGCCGGGGAGCTGTTTTTT.

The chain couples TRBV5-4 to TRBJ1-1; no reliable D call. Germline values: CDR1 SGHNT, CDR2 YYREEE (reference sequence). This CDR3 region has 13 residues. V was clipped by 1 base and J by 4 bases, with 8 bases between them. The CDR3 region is CASSLFGSTEAFF. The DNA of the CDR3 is TGTGCCAGCAGCTTGTTCGGGTCCACTGAAGCTTTCTTT.